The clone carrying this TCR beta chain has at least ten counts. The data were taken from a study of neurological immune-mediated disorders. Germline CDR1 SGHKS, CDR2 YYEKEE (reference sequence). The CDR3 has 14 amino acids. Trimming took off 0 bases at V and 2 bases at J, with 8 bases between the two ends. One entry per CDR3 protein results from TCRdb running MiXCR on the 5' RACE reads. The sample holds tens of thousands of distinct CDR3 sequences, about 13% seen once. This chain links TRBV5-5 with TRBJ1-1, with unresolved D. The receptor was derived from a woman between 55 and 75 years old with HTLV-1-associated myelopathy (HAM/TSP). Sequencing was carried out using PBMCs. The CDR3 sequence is CASSLGVANTEAFF. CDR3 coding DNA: TGTGCCAGCAGCTTGGGGGTAGCCAACACTGAAGCTTTCTTT.